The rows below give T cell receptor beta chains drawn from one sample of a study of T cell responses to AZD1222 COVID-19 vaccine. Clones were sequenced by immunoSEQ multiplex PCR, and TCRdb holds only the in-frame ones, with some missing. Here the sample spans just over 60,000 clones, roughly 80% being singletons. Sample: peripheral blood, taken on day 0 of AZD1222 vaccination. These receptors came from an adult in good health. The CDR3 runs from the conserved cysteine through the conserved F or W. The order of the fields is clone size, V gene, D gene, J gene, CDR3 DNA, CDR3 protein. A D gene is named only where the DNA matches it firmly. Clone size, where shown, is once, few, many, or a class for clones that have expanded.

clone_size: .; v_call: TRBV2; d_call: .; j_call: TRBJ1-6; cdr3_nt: TGTGCCAGCAGTGAAGCAAGGGTTTCTAATTCACCCCTCCACTTT; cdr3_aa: CASSEARVSNSPLHF
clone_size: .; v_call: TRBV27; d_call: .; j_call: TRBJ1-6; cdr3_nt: TGTGCCGCTTCCGGGGGGTATAATTCACCCCTCCACTTT; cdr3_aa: CAASGGYNSPLHF
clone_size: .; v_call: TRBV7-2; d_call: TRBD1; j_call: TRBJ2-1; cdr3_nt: TGTGCTACAGGACAGGACTCCTACAATGAGCAGTTCTTC; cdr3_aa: CATGQDSYNEQFF
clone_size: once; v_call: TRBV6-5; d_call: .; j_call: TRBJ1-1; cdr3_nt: TGTGCCAGCAGTTACGGGTCTCGAGAAGCTTTCTTT; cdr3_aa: CASSYGSREAFF
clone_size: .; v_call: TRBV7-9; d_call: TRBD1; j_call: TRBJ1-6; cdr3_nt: TGTGCCAGCAGCCCTCGACAGGGTAATTCACCCCTCCACTTT; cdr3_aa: CASSPRQGNSPLHF
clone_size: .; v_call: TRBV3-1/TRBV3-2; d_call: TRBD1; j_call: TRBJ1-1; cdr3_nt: TGTGCCAGCAGGCTCAGGACAGGGGGCACTGAAGCTTTCTTT; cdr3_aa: CASRLRTGGTEAFF
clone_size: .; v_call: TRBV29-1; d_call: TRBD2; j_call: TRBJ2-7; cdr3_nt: TGCAGCGTTGAAGGGGGAGGGGACGAGCAGTACTTC; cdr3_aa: CSVEGGGDEQYF
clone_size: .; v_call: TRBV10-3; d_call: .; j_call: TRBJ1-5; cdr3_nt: TGTGCCATCAGGGCCGGGGCTGATCAGCCCCAGCATTTT; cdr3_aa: CAIRAGADQPQHF
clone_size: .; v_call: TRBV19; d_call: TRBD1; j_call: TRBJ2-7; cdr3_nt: TGTGCCAGTAGTGTGGGACAGCGGACGGAAGAGCAGTACTTC; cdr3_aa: CASSVGQRTEEQYF
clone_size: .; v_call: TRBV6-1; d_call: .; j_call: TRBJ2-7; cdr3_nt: TGTGCCAGCAGTGATAATGACTTCTACGAGCAGTACTTC; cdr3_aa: CASSDNDFYEQYF
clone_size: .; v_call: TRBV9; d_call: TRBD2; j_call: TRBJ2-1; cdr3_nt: TGTGCCAGCAGCGGAACTAGCGGGGGGAACAATGAGCAGTTCTTC; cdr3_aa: CASSGTSGGNNEQFF
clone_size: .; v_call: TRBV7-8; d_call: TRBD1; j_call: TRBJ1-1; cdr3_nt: TGTGCCAGCACAAACAGGGGTCAAGCTTTCTTT; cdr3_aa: CASTNRGQAFF
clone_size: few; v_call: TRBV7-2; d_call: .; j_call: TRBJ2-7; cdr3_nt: TGTGCCAGCAGCCCCCCAGTCCTAGCTTGGAGGGAGCAGTACTTC; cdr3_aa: CASSPPVLAWREQYF
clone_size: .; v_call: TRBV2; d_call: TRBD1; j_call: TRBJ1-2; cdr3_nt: TGTGCCAGTTGGACAGGGGGAGGCTACACCTTC; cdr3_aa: CASWTGGGYTF
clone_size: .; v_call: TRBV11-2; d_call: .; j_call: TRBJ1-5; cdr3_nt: TGTGCCAGCAGCTTAGGGGGGCTAAGCAATCAGCCCCAGCATTTT; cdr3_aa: CASSLGGLSNQPQHF
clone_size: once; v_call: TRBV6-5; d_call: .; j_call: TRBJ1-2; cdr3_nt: TGTGCCAGCACCCCACGGTCCGCTAACTATGGCTACACCTTC; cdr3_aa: CASTPRSANYGYTF
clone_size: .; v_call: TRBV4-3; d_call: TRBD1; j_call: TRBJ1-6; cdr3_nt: TGCGCCAGCAGCCAAGTAGGACAGGGGGGTTCACCCCTCCACTTT; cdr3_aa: CASSQVGQGGSPLHF
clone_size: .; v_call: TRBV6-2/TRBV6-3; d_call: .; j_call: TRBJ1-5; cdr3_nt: TGTGCCAGCAGTGGAATAAAGACCGGGACCCTCAATCAGCCCCAGCATTTT; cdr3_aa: CASSGIKTGTLNQPQHF
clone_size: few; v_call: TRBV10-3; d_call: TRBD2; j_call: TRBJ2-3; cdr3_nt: TGTGCCATCAGTGAGACTAGCGGGGGGGATACGCAGTATTTT; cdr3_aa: CAISETSGGDTQYF
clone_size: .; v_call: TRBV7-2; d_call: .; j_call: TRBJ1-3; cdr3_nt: TGTGCCAGCAGCCCATTTGGGGGGCAGGATGGAAACACCATATATTTT; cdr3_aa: CASSPFGGQDGNTIYF
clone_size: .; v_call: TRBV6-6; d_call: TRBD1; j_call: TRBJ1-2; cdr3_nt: TGTGCCAGCAGTCCACGGACAGGGGATGGCTACACCTTC; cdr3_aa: CASSPRTGDGYTF
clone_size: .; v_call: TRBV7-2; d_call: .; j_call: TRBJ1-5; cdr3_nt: TGTGCCAGCAGCCCCTGGGGCAACCTGAATCAGCCCCAGCATTTT; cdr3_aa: CASSPWGNLNQPQHF
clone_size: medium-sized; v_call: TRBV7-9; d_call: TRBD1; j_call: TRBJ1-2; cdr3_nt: TGTGCCAGCAGCCCAGGGGGCTCCACTAACTATGGCTACACCTTC; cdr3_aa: CASSPGGSTNYGYTF
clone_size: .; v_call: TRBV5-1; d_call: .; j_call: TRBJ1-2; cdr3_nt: TGCGCCAGCAGCCAACAGGAAGTCTATGGCTACACCTTC; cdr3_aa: CASSQQEVYGYTF
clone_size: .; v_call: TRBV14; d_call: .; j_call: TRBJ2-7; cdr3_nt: TGTGCCAGCAGCCAAGAACGCCGGGACAACTACGAGCAGTACTTC; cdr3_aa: CASSQERRDNYEQYF
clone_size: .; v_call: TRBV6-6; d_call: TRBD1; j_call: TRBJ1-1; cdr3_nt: TGTGCCAGCAGTTACCGGGACAGAATGAACACTGAAGCTTTCTTT; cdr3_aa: CASSYRDRMNTEAFF
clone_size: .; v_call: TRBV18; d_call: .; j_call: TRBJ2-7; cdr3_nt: TGTGCCAGCTCACCAGGGGGCCTAACCTACGAGCAGTACTTC; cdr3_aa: CASSPGGLTYEQYF
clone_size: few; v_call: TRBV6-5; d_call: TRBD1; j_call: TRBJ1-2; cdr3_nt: TGTGCCAGCAGTCCCCCAGGGGGCAGCTATGGCTACACCTTC; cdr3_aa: CASSPPGGSYGYTF
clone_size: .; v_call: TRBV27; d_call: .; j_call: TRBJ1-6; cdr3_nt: TGTGCCAGCAGCGTCGGGGGCCCCTCCTATAATTCACCCCTCCACTTT; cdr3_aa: CASSVGGPSYNSPLHF
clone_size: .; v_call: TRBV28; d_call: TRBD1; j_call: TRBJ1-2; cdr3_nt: TGTGCCAGCAGTCAGACAGGGGCGGGCTATGGCTACACCTTC; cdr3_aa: CASSQTGAGYGYTF
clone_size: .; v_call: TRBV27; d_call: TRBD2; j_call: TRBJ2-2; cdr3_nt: TGTGCCAGCAGTTCCGGGACTAGGGGCGGGGAGCTGTTTTTT; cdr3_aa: CASSSGTRGGELFF
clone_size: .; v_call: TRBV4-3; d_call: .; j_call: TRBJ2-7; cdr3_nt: TGCGCCAGCAGCCCAGATAGGACAGAATTCTACGAGCAGTACTTC; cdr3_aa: CASSPDRTEFYEQYF
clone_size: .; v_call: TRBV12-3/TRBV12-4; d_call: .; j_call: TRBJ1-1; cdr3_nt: TGTGCCAGCAGCATGACACAAAACACTGAAGCTTTCTTT; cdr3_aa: CASSMTQNTEAFF
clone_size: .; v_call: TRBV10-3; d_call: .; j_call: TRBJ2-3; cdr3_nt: TGTGCCATCAGTGAGGGGGCGCCCACAGATACGCAGTATTTT; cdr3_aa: CAISEGAPTDTQYF
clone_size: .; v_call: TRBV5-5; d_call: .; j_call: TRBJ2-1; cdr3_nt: TGTGCCAGCAGCTTGCCATCGGGGGGCCGTAGTGAGCAGTTCTTC; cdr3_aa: CASSLPSGGRSEQFF
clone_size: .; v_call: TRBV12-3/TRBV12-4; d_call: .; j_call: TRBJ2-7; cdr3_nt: TGTGCCAGCAGTCCCCCAGGGTCCGACGAGCAGTACTTC; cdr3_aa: CASSPPGSDEQYF
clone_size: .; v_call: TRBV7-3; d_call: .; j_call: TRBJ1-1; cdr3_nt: TGTGCCAGCAGCTTACAGGGGCCGAACACTGAAGCTTTCTTT; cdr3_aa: CASSLQGPNTEAFF
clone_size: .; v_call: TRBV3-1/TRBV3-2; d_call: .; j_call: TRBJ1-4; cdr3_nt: TGTGCCAGCAGCCAAGATATCGCCGAAAAACTGTTTTTT; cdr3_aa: CASSQDIAEKLFF
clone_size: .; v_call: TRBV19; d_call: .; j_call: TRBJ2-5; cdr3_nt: TGTGCCAGTAGTATCTCAACCAGGACCTTAAGACAAGAGACCCAGTACTTC; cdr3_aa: CASSISTRTLRQETQYF
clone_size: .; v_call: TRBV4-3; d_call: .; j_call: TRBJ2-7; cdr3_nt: TGCGCCAGCAGCCAAGATATAGGGTCCTACGAGCAGTACTTC; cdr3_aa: CASSQDIGSYEQYF
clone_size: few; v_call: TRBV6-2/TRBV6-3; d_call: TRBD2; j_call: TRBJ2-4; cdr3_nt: TGTGCCAGCAGCCGAGCGGGGGGTGGAAACATTCAGTACTTC; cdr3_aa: CASSRAGGGNIQYF
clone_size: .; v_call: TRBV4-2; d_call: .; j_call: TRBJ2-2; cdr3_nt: TGTGCCAGCAGCCAAGATCTGGGTATCACCGGGGAGCTGTTTTTT; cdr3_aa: CASSQDLGITGELFF
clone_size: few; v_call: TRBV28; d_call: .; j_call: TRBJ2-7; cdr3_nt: TGTGCCAGCGGCCCTGACAGGCGGCTGAACGAGCAGTACTTC; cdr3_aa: CASGPDRRLNEQYF